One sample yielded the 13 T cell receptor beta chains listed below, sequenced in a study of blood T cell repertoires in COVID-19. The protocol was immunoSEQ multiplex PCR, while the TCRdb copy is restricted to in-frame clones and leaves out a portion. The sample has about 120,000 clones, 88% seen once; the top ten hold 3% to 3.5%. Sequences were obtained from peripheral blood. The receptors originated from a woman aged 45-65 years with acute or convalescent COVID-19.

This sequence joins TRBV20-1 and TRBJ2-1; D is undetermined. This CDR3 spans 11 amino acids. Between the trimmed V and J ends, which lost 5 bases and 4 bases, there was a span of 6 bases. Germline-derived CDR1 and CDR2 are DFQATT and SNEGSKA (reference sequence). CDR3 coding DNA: TGCAGTGCTGAGAGGTACAATGAGCAGTTCTTC. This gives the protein CSAERYNEQFF.

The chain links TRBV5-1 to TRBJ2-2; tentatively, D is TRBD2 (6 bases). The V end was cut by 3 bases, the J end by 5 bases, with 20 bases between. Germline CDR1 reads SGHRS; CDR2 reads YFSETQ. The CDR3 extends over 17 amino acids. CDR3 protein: CASSWNSQGGGTGELFF. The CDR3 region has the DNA TGCGCCAGCAGCTGGAACTCCCAGGGTGGAGGGACCGGGGAGCTGTTTTTT. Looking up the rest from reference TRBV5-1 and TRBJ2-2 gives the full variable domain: KAGVTQTPRYLIKTRGQQVTLSCSPISGHRSVSWYQQTPGQGLQFLFEYFSETQRNKGNFPGRFSGRQFSNSRSEMNVSTLELGDSALYLCASSWNSQGGGTGELFFGEGSRLTVL.

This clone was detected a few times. The CDR3 DNA is TGCAGTGGGCACCGCCAAGAGACCCAGTACTTC. This encodes CSGHRQETQYF. The genes are TRBV20-1 and TRBJ2-5; D unresolved. Germline values: CDR1 DFQATT, CDR2 SNEGSKA (reference sequence). The CDR3 extends over 11 amino acids. V lost 7 bases and J lost 1, with 7 bases in between.

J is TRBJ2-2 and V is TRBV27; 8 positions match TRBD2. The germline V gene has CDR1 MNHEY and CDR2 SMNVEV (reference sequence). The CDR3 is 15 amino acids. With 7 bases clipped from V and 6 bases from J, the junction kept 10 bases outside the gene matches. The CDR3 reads CASTRTSSMAGELFF. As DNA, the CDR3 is TGTGCCAGCACCCGGACTAGCAGCATGGCCGGGGAGCTGTTTTTT.

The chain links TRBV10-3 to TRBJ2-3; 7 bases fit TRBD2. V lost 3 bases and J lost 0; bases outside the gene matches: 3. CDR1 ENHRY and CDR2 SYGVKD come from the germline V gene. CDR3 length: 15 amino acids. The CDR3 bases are TGTGCCATCAGTGATTCAGCGGGGAGCACAGATACGCAGTATTTT. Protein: CAISDSAGSTDTQYF.

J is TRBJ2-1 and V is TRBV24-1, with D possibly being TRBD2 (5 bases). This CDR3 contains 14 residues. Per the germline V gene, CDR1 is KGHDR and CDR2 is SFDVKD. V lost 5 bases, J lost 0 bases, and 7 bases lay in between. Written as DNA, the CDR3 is TGTGCCACCAGTGCGGGGAACTCCTACAATGAGCAGTTCTTC. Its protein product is CATSAGNSYNEQFF.

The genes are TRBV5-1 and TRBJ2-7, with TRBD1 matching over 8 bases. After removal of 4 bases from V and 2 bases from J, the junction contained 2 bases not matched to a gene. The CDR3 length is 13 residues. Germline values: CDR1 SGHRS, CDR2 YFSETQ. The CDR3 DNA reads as TGCGCCAGCAGCGACAGGGGTCCCTACGAGCAGTACTTC. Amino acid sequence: CASSDRGPYEQYF. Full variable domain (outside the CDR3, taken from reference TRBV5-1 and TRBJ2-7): KAGVTQTPRYLIKTRGQQVTLSCSPISGHRSVSWYQQTPGQGLQFLFEYFSETQRNKGNFPGRFSGRQFSNSRSEMNVSTLELGDSALYLCASSDRGPYEQYFGPGTRLTVT.

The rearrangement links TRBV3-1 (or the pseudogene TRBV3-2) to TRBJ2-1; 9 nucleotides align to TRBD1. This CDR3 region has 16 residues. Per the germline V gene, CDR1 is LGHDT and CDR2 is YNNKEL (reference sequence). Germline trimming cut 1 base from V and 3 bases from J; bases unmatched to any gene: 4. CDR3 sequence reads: CASSQVGTGNYNEQFF. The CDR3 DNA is TGTGCCAGCAGCCAAGTGGGGACAGGGAACTACAATGAGCAGTTCTTC.

The CDR3 bases are TGCGCCAGCAGCTTGTGGGGGCGGGAGTGGTACAATGAGCAGTTCTTC. Its translation: CASSLWGREWYNEQFF. The chain recombines TRBV5-1 with TRBJ2-1; TRBD2 might be the D (7 bases). CDR1 SGHRS and CDR2 YFSETQ come from the germline V gene. Trimming shortened V by 1 base and J by 4 bases, and 15 bases separated the two germline ends. This CDR3 comprises 16 residues.

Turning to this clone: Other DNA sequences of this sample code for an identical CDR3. The CDR3 sequence: CASSSGTGGGYTF. The CDR3 nucleotides read TGTGCCAGCAGCTCCGGGACAGGGGGCGGCTACACCTTC. The rearrangement uses TRBV7-9 and TRBJ1-2; 12 bases match TRBD1. J was trimmed by 8 bases and V by 4 bases; bases with no gene match: 2. Per the germline V gene, CDR1 is SEHNR and CDR2 is FQNEAQ (reference sequence). The CDR3 contains 13 residues.

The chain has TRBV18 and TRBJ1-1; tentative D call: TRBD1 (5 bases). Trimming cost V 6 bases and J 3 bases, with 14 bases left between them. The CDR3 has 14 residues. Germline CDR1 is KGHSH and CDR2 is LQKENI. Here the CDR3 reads CASSGRDGDTEAFF. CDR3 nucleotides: TGTGCCAGCTCCGGCAGGGATGGAGACACTGAAGCTTTCTTT.

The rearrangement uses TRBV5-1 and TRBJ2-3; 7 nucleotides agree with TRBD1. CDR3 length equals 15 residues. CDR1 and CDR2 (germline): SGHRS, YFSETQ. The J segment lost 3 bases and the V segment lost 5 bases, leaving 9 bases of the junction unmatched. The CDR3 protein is CASSHQGVRTDTQYF. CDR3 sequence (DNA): TGCGCCAGCAGTCACCAGGGGGTGAGGACAGATACGCAGTATTTT. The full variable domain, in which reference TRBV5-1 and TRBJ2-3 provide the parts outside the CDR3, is KAGVTQTPRYLIKTRGQQVTLSCSPISGHRSVSWYQQTPGQGLQFLFEYFSETQRNKGNFPGRFSGRQFSNSRSEMNVSTLELGDSALYLCASSHQGVRTDTQYFGPGTRLTVL.

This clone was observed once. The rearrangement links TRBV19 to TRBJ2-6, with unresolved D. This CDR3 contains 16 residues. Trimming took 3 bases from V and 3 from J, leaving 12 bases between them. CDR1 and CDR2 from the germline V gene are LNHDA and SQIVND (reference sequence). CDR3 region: CASSIGYSFGANVLTF. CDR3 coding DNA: TGTGCCAGTAGTATTGGGTATAGCTTTGGGGCCAACGTCCTGACTTTC.